Here is one T cell receptor beta chain with its context. Antigen unknown. A junction end diverges from the germline sequence, so it may reflect a read error. The entry originates in a study of blood T cells in healthy people across ages. Whole-study results and caveats: PBMCs left unsorted prevented a conclusive naive versus antigen-experienced comparison. A greater number of naive CD4+ cells and higher diversity distinguished long-lived donors from aged donors.

Around 9.5 milliliters of peripheral blood were drawn from each donor. A second about 7 to 11 cycle PCR used barcoded and J-beta primers. A single record per CDR3 protein comes from TCRdb applying MiXCR to the 5' RACE reads. The data contain over a million distinct CDR3 sequences, 40% to 45% of them singletons. Per the germline V gene, CDR1 is DFQATT and CDR2 is SNEGSKA (reference sequence). This CDR3 has 14 residues. The chain recombines TRBV20-1 with TRBJ2-4, with 11 positions matching TRBD2. TRBJ2-7 matches the DNA end more closely, so the J call is doubtful. The clonotype was recovered from a woman in her sixties in good health. The specimen was blood. The CDR3 is CSADSGLAGYEQYF. DNA for the CDR3: TGTAGTGCCGATAGTGGACTAGCGGGCTACGAGCAGTACTTC.